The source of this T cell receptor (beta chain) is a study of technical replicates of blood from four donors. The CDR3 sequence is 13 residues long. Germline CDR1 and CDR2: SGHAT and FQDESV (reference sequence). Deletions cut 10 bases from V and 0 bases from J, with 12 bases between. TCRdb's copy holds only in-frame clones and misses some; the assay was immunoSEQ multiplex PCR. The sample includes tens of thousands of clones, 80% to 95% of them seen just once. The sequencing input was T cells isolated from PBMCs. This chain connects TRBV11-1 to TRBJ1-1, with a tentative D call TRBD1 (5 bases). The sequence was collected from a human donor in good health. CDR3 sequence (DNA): TGTGCCACAACGGGACTCATGAACACTGAAGCTTTCTTT. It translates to CATTGLMNTEAFF.